This T cell receptor beta chain came from a study of blood T cells in healthy people across ages. Combining a sample-barcoded 5' primer with a J-beta primer mix, a second PCR ran for about 7 to 11 cycles. Every single cDNA molecule received a tag from a template-switch adaptor with 12 random nucleotides. TCRdb itself ran the 5' RACE reads through MiXCR, one entry per CDR3 protein. The table shows some 1.4 million distinct CDR3 sequences, with roughly 40% occurring only once. V was shortened by 5 bases and J by 8 bases, with 12 bases between the two germline ends. The CDR3 loop spans 13 amino acids. Germline CDR1 and CDR2: MNHEY and SMNVEV (reference sequence). The study's findings and limits: Fewer expanded clones and more diversity marked long-lived versus aged donors.

This clonotype was detected only a few times. The antigen is not known. The source of this sequence is a young woman in good health. The chain uses TRBV27 and TRBJ1-4; D ambiguous. Material: blood. The CDR3, as DNA: TGTGCCAGCAGTGTGGGTGCGCGAGAAAAACTGTTTTTT. Residues: CASSVGAREKLFF. The variable domain in full, with the rest retrieved from reference TRBV27 and TRBJ1-4, is EAQVTQNPRYLITVTGKKLTVTCSQNMNHEYMSWYRQDPGLGLRQIYYSMNVEVTDKGDVPEGYKVSRKEKRNFPLILESPSPNQTSLYFCASSVGAREKLFFGSGTQLSVL.